Listed here are 24 T cell receptor beta chains from one sample, sequenced in a study of T cells in Graves' hyperthyroidism and ophthalmopathy. Authors of the study amplified TCR beta CDR3 regions from RNA transcripts. First-round RT-PCR targeting the TCR CDR3 was performed with the HTBI primer set. One entry per CDR3 protein results from TCRdb running MiXCR on the multiplex PCR reads. Of roughly 420,000 distinct CDR3 sequences listed, approximately 14% are singletons. Sample: blood. These receptors were obtained from a woman in her late teens or twenties with Graves' hyperthyroidism.

This clonotype came up many times. The gene calls are TRBV27 and TRBJ2-2; a weak D match, TRBD1 (6 bases). CDR3 length equals 15 residues. Germline-derived CDR1 and CDR2 are MNHEY and SMNVEV (reference sequence). Trimming pared 6 bases from V and 7 bases from J, leaving 18 bases between. The CDR3 region is CASSLRPTGFGELFF. The CDR3 nucleotides read TGTGCCAGCAGCCTGCGCCCAACAGGGTTCGGGGAGCTGTTTTTT.

There are a few counts of this clonotype. The gene calls are TRBV6-1 and TRBJ1-5, with TRBD1 matching over 12 bases. The CDR3 totals 17 residues. The V gene end was trimmed by 5 bases and the J gene end by 7 bases; junction bases not matched to a gene: 12. Germline-derived CDR1 and CDR2 are MNHNS and SASEGT. This CDR3 is CASSSFSGQGANQPQHF. Written as DNA, the CDR3 is TGTGCCAGCAGTTCCTTCTCGGGACAGGGGGCTAACCAGCCCCAGCATTTT.

As concerns this clonotype: This may be a read error, as it is one base from a much larger clone. V is TRBV20-1 and J is TRBJ2-2; D may be TRBD2 (6 bases). Germline V CDR1 and CDR2: DFQATT, SNEGSKA (reference sequence). The CDR3 is 15 residues long. CDR3 sequence (DNA): TGCGGTGCTAGAGGTAGCCTTCGGGGGACCGGGGAGCTGTTTTTT. Translating it yields CGARGSLRGTGELFF.

Only a few counts were recorded for this clonotype. The chain uses TRBV25-1 and TRBJ2-1; D might be TRBD2 (5 bases). CDR1 and CDR2 (germline): MGHDK, SYGVNS. The CDR3 is made up of 17 amino acids. V gave up 1 base and J gave up 5 bases, with 18 bases separating them. CDR3 loop: CASSEFEGEGSHNEQFF. DNA for the CDR3: TGTGCCAGCAGTGAATTTGAGGGAGAAGGTTCACACAATGAGCAGTTCTTC.

This clonotype was detected ten times or more. The V and J genes are TRBV13 and TRBJ2-4; TRBD2 matches 11 bases. V gave up 7 bases and J gave up 0 bases; unmatched junction bases: 8. This CDR3 is 17 amino acids long. Germline V gives CDR1 PRHDT, CDR2 FYEKMQ (reference sequence). CDR3 DNA: TGTGCCAGCACCCTAGCGGGGGGAATTGCAGCCAAAAACATTCAGTACTTC. Its translation is CASTLAGGIAAKNIQYF.

There are many counts of this clonotype. The gene calls are TRBV2 and TRBJ1-2; 7 bases map to TRBD1. With V trimmed by 1 base and J by 8 bases, 7 bases remained unmatched. Germline V gene sequence: CDR1 SNHLY, CDR2 FYNNEI. The CDR3 has 14 residues. CDR3 amino acids: CASSEDRGRNGYTF. CDR3 in DNA: TGTGCCAGCAGTGAAGACAGGGGTAGAAACGGCTACACCTTC.

This clonotype was recorded at least ten times. As DNA, the CDR3 is TGTGCCTCCACGACGGGGACGGTTCAAGAGACCCAGTACTTC. Translation: CASTTGTVQETQYF. This chain uses TRBV30 with TRBJ2-5; D may correspond to TRBD1 or TRBD2 (5 bases each). The germline CDR1 and CDR2 sequences are GTSNPN and SVGIG (reference sequence). The length of the CDR3 is 14 residues. V was pared by 7 bases and J by 2 bases, with 17 bases between.

The V call is TRBV20-1, the J call TRBJ2-3; 12 positions agree with TRBD2. Germline loops: CDR1 DFQATT, CDR2 SNEGSKA (reference sequence). The CDR3 covers 14 residues. The J segment lost 6 bases and the V segment lost 5 bases, leaving 6 bases of the junction unmatched. In nucleotides, the CDR3 is TGCAGTGCTCCTGGACTAGCGGGATTGGATACGCAGTATTTT. Its protein is CSAPGLAGLDTQYF.

This clonotype showed up many times. The V call is TRBV20-1, the J call TRBJ1-4; unclear D gene. V lost 5 bases and J 13 bases, leaving 23 bases between the germline ends. CDR1 is DFQATT, CDR2 SNEGSKA, per germline (reference sequence). This CDR3 is 14 amino acids long. The CDR3 region has the DNA TGCAGTGCTTACATGGACGGCTTTGCCCCGGGACTGTTTTTT. Translated: CSAYMDGFAPGLFF.

Only a few counts were recorded for this clonotype. The J gene is TRBJ2-1, the V gene TRBV20-1; 8 bases are shared with TRBD2. V trimming: 4 bases; J trimming: 10 bases; junction bases outside the gene matches: 6. The CDR3 is made up of 12 amino acids. Germline V CDR1 and CDR2: DFQATT, SNEGSKA (reference sequence). The CDR3 nucleotides are TGCAGTGCTAAGGTTCGGGGGGGGGAGCAGTTCTTC. Translated: CSAKVRGGEQFF.

This clonotype was found a few times. This chain joins TRBV29-1 and TRBJ2-7; 9 nucleotides agree with TRBD1. The length of the CDR3 is 12 residues. Germline-derived CDR1 and CDR2 are SQVTM and ANQGSEA. Losses at the gene ends were 8 bases for V and 5 bases for J; bases not matched to a gene: 7. The CDR3 DNA sequence: TGCAGCCTCAGGACAGGGGACAACGAGCAGTACTTC. Its protein is CSLRTGDNEQYF.

The chain uses TRBV6-1 and TRBJ2-1; no firm D call. V lost 5 bases and J 5 bases, leaving 10 bases between the germline ends. CDR1 MNHNS and CDR2 SASEGT come from the germline V gene. The CDR3 runs 13 residues. The DNA for the CDR3 is TGTGCCAGCAGTTGGCGTCCCAACAATGAGCAGTTCTTC. Encoded protein: CASSWRPNNEQFF.

This clonotype showed up many times. The J gene is TRBJ2-3, the V gene TRBV20-1; D is perhaps TRBD2 (5 bases). The CDR3 totals 15 residues. Trimming pared 0 bases from V and 5 bases from J, leaving 15 bases between. CDR1 is DFQATT and CDR2 is SNEGSKA in the germline V gene (reference sequence). Here the CDR3 DNA reads TGCAGTGCTAGAGATCGCGGACTCTATCTAGATACGCAGTATTTT. Translating gives CSARDRGLYLDTQYF.

The sample holds a few counts of this clonotype. The chain carries TRBV6-6 and TRBJ2-5, with 10 bases fitting TRBD1. The CDR3 has 15 residues. In germline, CDR1 is MNHNY, CDR2 SVGAGI (reference sequence). V gave up 2 bases and J gave up 5 bases; unmatched junction bases: 5. The CDR3 reads CASSYQGTGEETQYF. In nucleotides, the CDR3 is TGTGCCAGCAGTTACCAAGGGACAGGGGAGGAGACCCAGTACTTC.

About this clonotype: At one end, the junction sequence differs from germline, possibly due to a read error. This chain links TRBV2 with TRBJ1-6, with D unclear. CDR1 SNHLY and CDR2 FYNNEI come from the germline V gene. The CDR3 has 12 amino acids. The CDR3 loop reads CASRNSNSPPHF. In DNA form, the CDR3 reads TGTGCCAGTCGAAATTCGAATTCACCCCCCCACTTT.

In its sample, this clonotype was seen a few times. A much larger clonotype is one base distant, so this may be a read error. The conserved phenylalanine or tryptophan is not found at the CDR3 terminus, so this likely reflects a read error. The chain has TRBV3-1 and TRBJ2-1, with no clear D. Trimming pared 0 bases from V and 0 bases from J, leaving 6 bases between. Germline CDR1 LGHDT, CDR2 YNNKEL (reference sequence). The CDR3 runs to 15 residues. CDR3 nucleotides: TGTGCCAGCAGCCAAGAGCTCAGCTCCTACAATGAGCAGTTCCTC. This encodes CASSQELSSYNEQFL.

This clonotype was counted only a few times. A much bigger clone sits one base away, suggesting this may be a read error. The chain joins TRBV30 to TRBJ2-4; D is possibly TRBD2 (5 bases). CDR1 is GTSNPN and CDR2 is SVGIG in the germline V gene (reference sequence). V was pared by 1 base and J by 5 bases, with 18 bases between. The CDR3 has 16 amino acids. Here the CDR3 DNA reads TGTGCCTGGAGTGGGGGAACTAGAGGGAGCGAAAACATTCAGTACTTC. Translating gives CAWSGGTRGSENIQYF.

This clonotype came up many times. The rearrangement uses TRBV2 and TRBJ2-5; D is perhaps TRBD1 (7 bases). CDR1 and CDR2 from the germline V gene are SNHLY and FYNNEI. CDR3 length equals 14 residues. V dropped 3 bases and J dropped 5 bases, with 13 bases sitting between them. The chain's CDR3 is CASSERQGGETQYF. In nucleotides, the CDR3 is TGTGCCAGCAGTGAGAGGCAGGGGGGTGAGACCCAGTACTTC.

This clonotype was seen ten or more times. The V call is TRBV2, the J call TRBJ1-2; 9 nucleotides agree with TRBD1. The V gene end was trimmed by 8 bases and the J gene end by 5 bases; junction bases not matched to a gene: 9. The CDR3 length is 14 residues. Germline loops: CDR1 SNHLY, CDR2 FYNNEI. The CDR3 DNA follows: TGTGCCAGCCGAGGGACAGGGCGAACGTATGGCTACACCTTC. It specifies CASRGTGRTYGYTF. The full variable domain, completed using reference TRBV2 and TRBJ1-2, is EPEVTQTPSHQVTQMGQEVILRCVPISNHLYFYWYRQILGQKVEFLVSFYNNEISEKSEIFDDQFSVERPDGSNFTLKIRSTKLEDSAMYFCASRGTGRTYGYTFGSGTRLTVV.

This clonotype was detected ten times or more. V usage is TRBV20-1 and J usage is TRBJ1-1, with a tentative D call TRBD1 (6 bases). Germline CDR1 DFQATT, CDR2 SNEGSKA (reference sequence). Trimming cost V 4 bases and J 8 bases, with 20 bases left between them. The CDR3 loop spans 14 amino acids. The CDR3 DNA follows: TGCAGTGCTAAACCCCGGAGCGTTAGGGGGGAAGCTTTCTTT. Protein: CSAKPRSVRGEAFF.

This clonotype was seen ten or more times. The V gene is TRBV2, the J gene TRBJ1-5; D is unresolved. Germline V gene data show CDR1 as SNHLY and CDR2 as FYNNEI. Trimming shortened V by 4 bases and J by 3 bases, and 10 bases separated the two germline ends. The CDR3 length is 14 residues. The CDR3 loop reads CASSARRNNQPQHF. The CDR3 nucleotides read TGTGCCAGCAGTGCACGACGGAACAATCAGCCCCAGCATTTT.

This clonotype was found a few times. This rearrangement joins TRBV27 to TRBJ2-7; TRBD2 is a possible D gene (6 bases). The CDR3 is 16 amino acids. Germline CDR1 reads MNHEY; CDR2 reads SMNVEV (reference sequence). V was trimmed by 5 bases and J by 0 bases, leaving 17 bases between them. CDR3 loop: CASSPAGTLSSYEQYF. CDR3 DNA sequence: TGTGCCAGCAGTCCAGCCGGGACTCTAAGCTCCTACGAGCAGTACTTC.

The chain links TRBV7-2 to TRBJ2-1, with 14 bases lining up with TRBD2. The trim removed 1 base at V and 10 bases at J, leaving 6 bases unmatched. The CDR3 consists of 16 residues. CDR1 and CDR2 from the germline V gene are SGHTA and FQGNSA. CDR3 region: CASSLGLAGGQGEQFF. The CDR3 DNA reads TGTGCCAGCAGCTTAGGACTAGCGGGGGGGCAGGGGGAGCAGTTCTTC.

This clonotype was found many times. This chain links TRBV7-6 with TRBJ2-7; maybe TRBD1 (6 bases). CDR1 and CDR2 from the germline V gene are SGHVS and FNYEAQ. This CDR3 has 14 residues. Trimming stripped 8 bases from V and 3 bases from J, with 17 bases between. In nucleotides, the CDR3 is TGTGCCAGCGGATCCGGAACAGGGAACTACGAGCAGTACTTC. Translation gives CASGSGTGNYEQYF.